The rows below give T cell receptor beta chains drawn from one sample of a study of Ad26.COV2.S vaccination and SARS-CoV-2 variants. Produced via immunoSEQ multiplex PCR; TCRdb's table is partial and in-frame only. The sample lists around 320,000 clones, roughly 84% seen once, with approximately 1.9% in the top ten. The starting material was peripheral blood, obtained in a trial of Ad26.COV2.S vaccine versus placebo. The receptors were gathered from a person aged 18-60 years who received the Ad26.COV2.S COVID-19 vaccine or a placebo. Each CDR3 is given with its conserved first and last residue. The order of the fields is J gene, D gene, CDR3 length, V gene, clone size, CDR3 DNA, CDR3 protein. A D gene is named only where the DNA matches it firmly. Clone sizes are given selectively: once, few, many, or a class where the clone is expanded.

TRBJ2-6,-,11,TRBV12-3/TRBV12-4,-,TGTGCCAGCAGTCAGAGGGACCTCCGAACTTTC,CASSQRDLRTF
TRBJ1-1,-,13,TRBV13,-,TGTGCCAGCAGCTTAGTAGGTAGCACTGAAGCTTTCTTT,CASSLVGSTEAFF
TRBJ1-5,-,14,TRBV4-1,-,TGCGCCAGCAGCCAAGTAACAGACCCGGTGCCCCAGCATTTT,CASSQVTDPVPQHF
TRBJ1-5,TRBD1,15,TRBV13,-,TGTGCCAGCAGCTTATGGGGACAGGGCAATCAGCCCCAGCATTTT,CASSLWGQGNQPQHF
TRBJ2-3,TRBD2,16,TRBV7-2,once,TGTGCCAGCAGCAAAATAGCGGGGTCACGCACAGATACGCAGTATTTT,CASSKIAGSRTDTQYF
TRBJ2-5,-,16,TRBV3-1/TRBV3-2,few,TGTGCCAGCAGCCAAGTCGGAGGGGTGGATAGAGAGACCCAGTACTTC,CASSQVGGVDRETQYF
TRBJ1-2,TRBD1,15,TRBV6-5,-,TGTGCCAGCAGTTACTCGGACAGGGGGACCTATGGCTACACCTTC,CASSYSDRGTYGYTF
TRBJ2-1,TRBD1,14,TRBV27,-,TGTGCCAGCAGTTTTGACAGGGGCAACAATGAGCAGTTCTTC,CASSFDRGNNEQFF
TRBJ2-1,-,11,TRBV6-5,-,TGTGCCAGCATTCTGGGTAATGAGCAGTTCTTC,CASILGNEQFF
TRBJ2-1,-,15,TRBV5-1,few,TGCGCCAGCAGCTTGGAGGGGGGCAGCTACAATGAGCAGTTCTTC,CASSLEGGSYNEQFF
TRBJ1-2,-,11,TRBV30,-,TGTGCCTGGAGGGCAGACTATGGCTACACCTTC,CAWRADYGYTF
TRBJ2-1,-,12,TRBV5-6,-,TGTGCCAGCAGCTTTTCAGTCAATGAGCAGTTCTTC,CASSFSVNEQFF
TRBJ2-1,-,13,TRBV6-5,-,TGTGCCAGCAGCTTGGACTATTACAATGAGCAGTTCTTC,CASSLDYYNEQFF
TRBJ1-2,TRBD1,14,TRBV7-9,-,TGTGCCAGCAGCAACAAGACAGGGGGCTATGGCTACACCTTC,CASSNKTGGYGYTF
TRBJ2-5,-,14,TRBV5-6,-,TGTGCCAGCAGCTTTGTCACAGGACAAGAGACCCAGTACTTC,CASSFVTGQETQYF
TRBJ1-3,-,14,TRBV2,-,TGTGCCAGCAGTATGCAGGGCACGGGAAACACCATATATTTT,CASSMQGTGNTIYF
TRBJ1-1,-,13,TRBV6-1,-,TGTGCCAGCAGTGAAAGTAGGGTTTCTGAAGCTTTCTTT,CASSESRVSEAFF
TRBJ2-5,-,13,TRBV18,-,TGTGCCAGCTCACCGCGGCAGGGGGAGACCCAGTACTTC,CASSPRQGETQYF
TRBJ2-5,-,15,TRBV6-5,-,TGTGCCAGCATCTCGACAGGGAGGGGTAAAGAGACCCAGTACTTC,CASISTGRGKETQYF
TRBJ1-6,-,15,TRBV30,-,TGTGCCTGGACCAGAGCAGGGAGAAAGGATTCACCCCTCCACTTT,CAWTRAGRKDSPLHF
TRBJ2-4,-,13,TRBV30,-,TGTGCCTGGTCTACAGGTTCCAGGAACATTCAGTACTTC,CAWSTGSRNIQYF
TRBJ1-1,TRBD1,15,TRBV10-3,-,TGTGCCATCAGTGAGTCATTGGCAGGGGGCACAGAAGCTTTCTTT,CAISESLAGGTEAFF
TRBJ2-2,-,18,TRBV2,-,TGTGCCGGGCAATCAGTAAGCCTATCACGCCCTTACACCGGGGAGCTGTTTTTT,CAGQSVSLSRPYTGELFF
TRBJ2-3,TRBD2,17,TRBV3-1/TRBV3-2,-,TGTGCCAGCACCCCCCGGGGGCAGCGGGGGGGCGCAGATACGCAGTATTTT,CASTPRGQRGGADTQYF